These T cell receptor beta chains were read from a single sample in a study of Ad26.COV2.S vaccination and SARS-CoV-2 variants. The repertoire was sequenced with immunoSEQ multiplex PCR; TCRdb's copy has only in-frame clones and lacks some. The sample has some 320,000 clones, approximately 86% seen once. The sample in question was peripheral blood, obtained in a trial of Ad26.COV2.S vaccine versus placebo. These receptors were obtained from a person between 18 and 59 years old who received the Ad26.COV2.S COVID-19 vaccine or a placebo. CDR3s include the opening cysteine and the closing phenylalanine or tryptophan.

V	length	J	CDR3
TRBV5-1	15	TRBJ2-5	CASSLSRATQETQYF
TRBV18	13	TRBJ2-5	CASSGGGQETQYF
TRBV10-3	13	TRBJ1-3	CAIRIPAGNTIYF
TRBV6-1	17	TRBJ1-2	CASSVGTGGRSNYGYTF
TRBV25-1	15	TRBJ2-1	CASSESRGVDNEQFF
TRBV11-2	16	TRBJ1-4	CASSSLRGQGGEKLFF
TRBV3-1/TRBV3-2	14	TRBJ1-2	CASSQDRQSYGYTF
TRBV3-1/TRBV3-2	12	TRBJ2-1	CASSYTGSEQFF
TRBV12-5	14	TRBJ2-3	CASGPGQGPDTQYF
TRBV6-5	14	TRBJ1-2	CASSYSIRIGGYTF
TRBV13	15	TRBJ2-2	CASTGVQGAVGELFF
TRBV5-1	14	TRBJ2-2	CASSLTRHTGELFF
TRBV9	16	TRBJ1-3	CASSVDPRSRGNTIYF
TRBV6-5	15	TRBJ1-6	CATFRGSPTNSPLHF
TRBV10-3	14	TRBJ2-7	CAISGRDRAYEQYF
TRBV6-6	15	TRBJ1-1	CASSTGDRGVAEAFF
TRBV29-1	12	TRBJ1-2	CSVERRNYGYTF
TRBV6-5	15	TRBJ2-3	CASSYGTGGADTQYF
TRBV12-5	17	TRBJ2-2	CASGRLAGGRVTGELFF
TRBV28	14	TRBJ1-1	CASSLLRGFTEAFF
TRBV28	15	TRBJ2-4	CASRGEGAGEYIQYF
TRBV5-1	14	TRBJ2-5	CASSWGDSQETQYF
TRBV5-4	14	TRBJ1-1	CASSLGSWDTEAFF
TRBV14	14	TRBJ2-7	CASSQERRHYEQYF
TRBV10-3	12	TRBJ1-2	CAIGQASYGYTF
TRBV11-2	17	TRBJ2-3	CASSQATSGGDTDTQYF